The next 6 T cell receptor beta chains were all read from a single sample in a study of shared clonotypes between healthy human individuals. The data were produced by immunoSEQ multiplex PCR, yet TCRdb's version contains in-frame clones alone and is incomplete. Here the sample spans some 1.5 million clones, over 95% being singletons. Sequenced input: naive CD4+ T cells sorted from blood. Subset here: CD45RA+ positively selected. The receptors originated from a young man in good health.

CDR3 nucleotides: TGTGCCAGCAGCTTGGGCAGGGCGAGGACCCAGTACTTC. The encoded protein is CASSLGRARTQYF. The rearrangement links TRBV7-2 to TRBJ2-5; TRBD1 is a possible D gene (5 bases). Trimming removed 3 bases from V and 7 bases from J, with 12 bases in between. The CDR3 sequence is 13 residues long. Germline V gene data show CDR1 as SGHTA and CDR2 as FQGNSA.

The chain carries TRBV10-3 and TRBJ2-1; TRBD2 agrees at 8 bases. CDR1 and CDR2 from the germline V gene are ENHRY and SYGVKD. V was pared by 6 bases and J by 8 bases, with 9 bases of the junction left unmatched. The CDR3 covers 14 residues. DNA for the CDR3: TGTGCCATCAGCAAGCGGGAGACGGGAGATGAGCAGTTCTTC. This translates into CAISKRETGDEQFF.

This chain connects TRBV5-1 to TRBJ2-7; TRBD1 matches at 9 bases. Trimming at V came to 1 base and at J to 6 bases, leaving 5 bases not matched to a gene. The CDR3 totals 14 residues. Germline loops: CDR1 SGHRS, CDR2 YFSETQ. CDR3 loop: CASSLHTGGSEQYF. Here the CDR3 DNA reads TGCGCCAGCAGCTTGCATACAGGGGGCTCCGAGCAGTACTTC.

The rearrangement joins TRBV10-3 to TRBJ1-2; 11 bases are a match to TRBD1. This CDR3 region has 16 residues. After removal of 2 bases from V and 4 bases from J, the junction contained 6 bases not matched to a gene. The germline gives CDR1 ENHRY, CDR2 SYGVKD. This CDR3 is CAISERTGGSIYGYTF. CDR3 bases: TGTGCCATCAGTGAGAGGACAGGGGGCTCCATCTATGGCTACACCTTC.

This rearrangement joins TRBV7-2 to TRBJ2-1, with D uncertain. The CDR3 sequence is 15 residues long. With 5 bases removed from V and 4 bases from J, the gap between germline ends came to 15 bases. The germline V gene has CDR1 SGHTA and CDR2 FQGNSA. The CDR3 region has the DNA TGTGCCAGCAGCCCCTTGCGGAGTGGTTACAATGAGCAGTTCTTC. As protein: CASSPLRSGYNEQFF.

The chain couples TRBV4-3 to TRBJ2-7; the D gene is possibly TRBD2 (5 bases). The CDR3 consists of 14 residues. V was trimmed by 1 base and J by 1 base, leaving 8 bases between them. In germline, CDR1 is LGHNA, CDR2 YSLEER. The DNA of the CDR3 is TGCGCCAGCAGCCAAGTGGCGGGTTCCTACGAGCAGTACTTC. This codes for CASSQVAGSYEQYF.